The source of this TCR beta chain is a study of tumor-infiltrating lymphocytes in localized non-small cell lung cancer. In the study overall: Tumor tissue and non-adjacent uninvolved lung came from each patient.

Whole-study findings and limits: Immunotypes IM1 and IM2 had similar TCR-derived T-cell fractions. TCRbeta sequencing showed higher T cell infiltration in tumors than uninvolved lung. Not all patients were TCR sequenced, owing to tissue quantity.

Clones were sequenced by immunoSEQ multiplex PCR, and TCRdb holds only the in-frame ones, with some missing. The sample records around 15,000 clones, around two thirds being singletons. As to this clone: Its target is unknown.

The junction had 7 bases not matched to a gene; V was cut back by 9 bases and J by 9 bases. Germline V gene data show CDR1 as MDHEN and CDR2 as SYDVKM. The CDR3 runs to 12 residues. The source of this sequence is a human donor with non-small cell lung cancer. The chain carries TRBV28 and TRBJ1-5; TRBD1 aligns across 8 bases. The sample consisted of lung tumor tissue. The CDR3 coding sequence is TGTGCCAGTCTCACAGGGGGTCGGCCCCAGCATTTT. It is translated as CASLTGGRPQHF.